The T cell receptor beta chain described here comes from a study of human T cells and chemical hapten exposure. Study information: Patients' scalps got diphenylcyclopropenone weekly throughout the approximately 25-week study.

CDR3 length: 14 residues. Germline V gene data show CDR1 as SQVTM and CDR2 as ANQGSEA. V dropped 5 bases and J dropped 7; count of bases not matched to a gene: 9. The time point was: patch test 1, 2 weeks after DPC sensitization. As for treatment: therapeutic diphenylcyclopropenone sensitization with weekly scalp DPC. Separate cDNA molecules received unique molecular identifiers, which the library attached to them. Each CDR3 protein is one row after TCRdb ran MiXCR on the RACE reads. The sample yields 370,000 or so distinct CDR3 sequences, around 4.8% seen once. This sample comprised whole blood, obtained in connection with sensitization to the hapten diphenylcyclopropenone (DPC). The sequence derives from a woman aged 50 to 60 with alopecia areata. Some clones in this sample may be carry-over from other donors' samples. This chain joins TRBV29-1 and TRBJ2-1; 9 bases are shared with TRBD1. In DNA, the CDR3 is TGCAGCGTTTTAAGGGGACAGGGCAGGAATGAGCAGTTCTTC. Translated: CSVLRGQGRNEQFF.